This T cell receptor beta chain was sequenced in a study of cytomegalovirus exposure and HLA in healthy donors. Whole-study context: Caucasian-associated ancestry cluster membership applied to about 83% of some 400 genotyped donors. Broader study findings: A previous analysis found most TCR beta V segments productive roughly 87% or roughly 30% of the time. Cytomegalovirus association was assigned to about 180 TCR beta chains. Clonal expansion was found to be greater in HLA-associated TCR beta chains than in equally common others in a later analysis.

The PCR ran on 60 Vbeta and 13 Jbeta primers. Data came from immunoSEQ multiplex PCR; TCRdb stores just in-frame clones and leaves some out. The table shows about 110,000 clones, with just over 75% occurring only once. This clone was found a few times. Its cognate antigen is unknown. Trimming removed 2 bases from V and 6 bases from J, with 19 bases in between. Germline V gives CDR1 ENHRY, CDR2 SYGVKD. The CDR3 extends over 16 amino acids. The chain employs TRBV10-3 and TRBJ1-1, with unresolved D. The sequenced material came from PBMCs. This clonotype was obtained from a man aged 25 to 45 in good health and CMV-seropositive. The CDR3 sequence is CAISEISILDFAEAFF. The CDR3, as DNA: TGTGCCATCAGTGAGATATCAATTCTGGACTTCGCTGAAGCTTTCTTT.